This TCR beta chain originates from a study of glioma-infiltrating T cells after dendritic cell vaccination. Specified time point: after dendritic cell vaccination, including at tumor progression/relapse. TCRB CDR3 was amplified from 2 ug genomic DNA or less. The protocol was immunoSEQ multiplex PCR, while the TCRdb copy is restricted to in-frame clones and leaves out a portion. The data hold 85,000 or so clones, with approximately 81% observed a single time. Trimming removed 4 bases from V and 5 bases from J, with 15 bases in between. Germline CDR1 and CDR2: SGHTA and FQGNSA. The CDR3 consists of 15 residues.

The chain uses TRBV7-2 and TRBJ2-1, with unresolved D. The TCR comes from a human donor with glioblastoma. Sequenced material: blood, taken after dendritic cell vaccination. As DNA, the CDR3 is TGTGCCAGCAGCTCAAACTGGGTGGGCAACAATGAGCAGTTCTTC. Protein: CASSSNWVGNNEQFF.